This TCR beta chain is drawn from a study of blood T cell repertoires in COVID-19. Across the whole study: Spain, Italy and the United States supplied samples that represented acute and convalescent COVID-19. T cells, B-cell-depleted T cells, or PBMCs provided the cDNA or gDNA that served as material.

Germline CDR1 is MNHEY and CDR2 is SVGAGI. V lost 7 bases and J lost 0, with 9 bases in between. This CDR3 comprises 13 residues. Authors' data handling: Reference gene primer amplification yielded estimated nucleated cell counts. The protocol was immunoSEQ multiplex PCR, while the TCRdb copy is restricted to in-frame clones and leaves out a portion. V and J calls and clone size are copied from that table; D and trimming were computed from the DNA. The sample has more than 85,000 clones; 82% are singletons. This clonotype was sampled from a woman aged 55-69 years with acute or convalescent COVID-19. Sequenced input: peripheral blood. The chain joins TRBV6-5 to TRBJ1-1; no clear D. The CDR3 loop reads CASTPQVNTEAFF. The CDR3 region has the DNA TGTGCCAGCACCCCCCAGGTGAACACTGAAGCTTTCTTT.